Below are 4 T cell receptor beta chains sequenced from a single sample in a study of technical replicates of blood from several donors. TCRdb's copy holds only in-frame clones and misses some; the assay was immunoSEQ multiplex PCR. The sample consists of tens of thousands of clones, around 87% of them appearing once. Sample: PBMCs. The receptors stem from a human donor in good health. Some clones in this sample may be carry-over from other donors' samples.

This chain joins TRBV6-1 and TRBJ1-5, with 8 bases matching TRBD1. This CDR3 is 15 amino acids long. Trimming took 3 bases from V and 3 from J; bases not matched to a gene: 4. Germline loops: CDR1 MNHNS, CDR2 SASEGT. This CDR3 reads CASSDRTGINQPQHF. DNA of the CDR3: TGTGCCAGCAGTGATCGGACAGGGATCAATCAGCCCCAGCATTTT.

The chain carries TRBV7-8 and TRBJ1-2, with 8 bases aligning to TRBD1. Germline values: CDR1 SGHVS, CDR2 FQNEAQ. The CDR3 is 13 residues long. V shed 5 bases, J shed 8 bases, and the junction held 7 bases outside the gene matches. The CDR3 loop reads CASSIGQGWGYTF. For the CDR3, the DNA is TGTGCCAGCAGCATAGGACAGGGCTGGGGCTACACCTTC.

The chain links TRBV5-1 to TRBJ2-3, with 16 positions matching TRBD2. This CDR3 region has 16 residues. Germline V gene lookup returns CDR1 SGHRS and CDR2 YFSETQ. With V trimmed by 7 bases and J by 3 bases, 5 bases remained unmatched. The CDR3 sequence is CASGTSGRAGTDTQYF. CDR3 DNA: TGCGCCAGCGGGACTAGCGGGAGGGCCGGAACAGATACGCAGTATTTT.

The rearrangement uses TRBV29-1 and TRBJ2-1; 9 bases line up with TRBD1. J gave up 7 bases and V 7 bases, and 11 bases lay outside the gene matches. Germline CDR1 reads SQVTM; CDR2 reads ANQGSEA. This CDR3 has 14 residues. Here the CDR3 reads CSAFPGQGRNEQFF. CDR3 coding DNA: TGCAGCGCCTTTCCGGGACAGGGACGGAATGAGCAGTTCTTC.